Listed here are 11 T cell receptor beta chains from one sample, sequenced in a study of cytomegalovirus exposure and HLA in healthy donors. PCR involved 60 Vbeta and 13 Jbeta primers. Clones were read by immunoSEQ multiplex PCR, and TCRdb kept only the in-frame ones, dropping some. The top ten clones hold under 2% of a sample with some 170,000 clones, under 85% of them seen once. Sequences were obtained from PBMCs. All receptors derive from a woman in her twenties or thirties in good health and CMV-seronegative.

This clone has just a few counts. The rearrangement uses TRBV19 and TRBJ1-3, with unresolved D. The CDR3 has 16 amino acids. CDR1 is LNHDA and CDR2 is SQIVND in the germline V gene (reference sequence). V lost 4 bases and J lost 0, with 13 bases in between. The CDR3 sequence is CASSNPFTYSGNTIYF. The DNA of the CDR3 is TGTGCCAGTAGTAACCCTTTCACCTACTCTGGAAACACCATATATTTT.

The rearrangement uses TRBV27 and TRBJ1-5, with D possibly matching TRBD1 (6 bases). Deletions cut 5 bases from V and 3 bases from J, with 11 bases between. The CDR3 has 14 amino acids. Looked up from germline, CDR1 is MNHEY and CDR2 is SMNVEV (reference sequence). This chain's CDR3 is CASSLRDNNQPQHF. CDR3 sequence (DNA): TGTGCCAGCAGTCTCCGGGACAACAATCAGCCCCAGCATTTT.

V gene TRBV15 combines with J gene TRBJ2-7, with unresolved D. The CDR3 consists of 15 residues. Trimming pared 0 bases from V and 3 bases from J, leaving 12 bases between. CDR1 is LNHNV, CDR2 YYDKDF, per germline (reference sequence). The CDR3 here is CATSRDSQTVYEQYF. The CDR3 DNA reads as TGTGCCACCAGCAGAGATTCGCAGACTGTCTACGAGCAGTACTTC.

This CDR3 is CASSQWGQLGYTEAFF. The CDR3 bases are TGTGCCAGCAGCCAATGGGGACAGCTCGGGTACACTGAAGCTTTCTTT. This chain uses TRBV4-2 with TRBJ1-1; 7 nucleotides line up with TRBD1. J was trimmed by 3 bases and V by 2 bases; bases with no gene match: 9. Germline V gene lookup returns CDR1 LGHNA and CDR2 YNFKEQ. The CDR3 extends over 16 amino acids.

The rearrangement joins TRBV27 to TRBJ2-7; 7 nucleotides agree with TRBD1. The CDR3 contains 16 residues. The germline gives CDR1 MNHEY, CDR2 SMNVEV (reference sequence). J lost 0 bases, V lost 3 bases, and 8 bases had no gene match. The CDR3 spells CASSLFRGSNSYEQYF. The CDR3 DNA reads TGTGCCAGCAGTTTGTTCAGGGGGAGCAACTCCTACGAGCAGTACTTC.

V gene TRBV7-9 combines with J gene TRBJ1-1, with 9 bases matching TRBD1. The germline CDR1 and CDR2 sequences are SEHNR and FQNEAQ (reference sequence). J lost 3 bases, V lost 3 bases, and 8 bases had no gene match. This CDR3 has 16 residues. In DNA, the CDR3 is TGTGCCAGCAGCTTCTTTACAGGGGGCCGGTACACTGAAGCTTTCTTT. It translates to CASSFFTGGRYTEAFF.

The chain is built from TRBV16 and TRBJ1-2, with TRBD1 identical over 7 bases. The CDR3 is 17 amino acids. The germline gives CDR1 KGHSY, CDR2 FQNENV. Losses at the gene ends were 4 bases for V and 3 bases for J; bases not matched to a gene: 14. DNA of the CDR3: TGTGCCAGCAGCCCTAGCTGGGACCTCGGGACAGACTATGGCTACACCTTC. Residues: CASSPSWDLGTDYGYTF.

CDR3 region: CASNPTGHLTGELFF. CDR3 nucleotides: TGCGCCAGCAATCCTACGGGACACCTTACCGGGGAGCTGTTTTTT. This rearrangement joins TRBV4-1 to TRBJ2-2; a weak D match, TRBD1 (6 bases). Germline V gene data show CDR1 as MGHRA and CDR2 as YSYEKL. The CDR3 covers 15 residues. V lost 7 bases and J lost 5, with 17 bases in between.

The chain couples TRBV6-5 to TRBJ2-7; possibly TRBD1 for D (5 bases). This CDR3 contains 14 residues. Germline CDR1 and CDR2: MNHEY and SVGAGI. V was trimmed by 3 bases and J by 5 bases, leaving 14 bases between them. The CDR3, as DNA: TGTGCCAGCAGTTATTTCGGAAGGGGCGACGAGCAGTACTTC. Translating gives CASSYFGRGDEQYF.

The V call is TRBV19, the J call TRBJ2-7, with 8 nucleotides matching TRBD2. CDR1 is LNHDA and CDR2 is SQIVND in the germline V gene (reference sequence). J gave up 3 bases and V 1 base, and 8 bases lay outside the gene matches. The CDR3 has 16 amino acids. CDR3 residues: CASSIGGVAGIYEQYF. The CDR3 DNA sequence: TGTGCCAGTAGTATAGGAGGGGTAGCGGGGATCTACGAGCAGTACTTC.

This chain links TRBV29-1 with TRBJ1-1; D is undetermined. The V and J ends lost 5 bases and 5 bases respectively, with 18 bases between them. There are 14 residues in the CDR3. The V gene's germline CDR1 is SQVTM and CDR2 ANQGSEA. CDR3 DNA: TGCAGCGTTACAGAAGTGGGTCCGGGGACTGAAGCTTTCTTT. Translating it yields CSVTEVGPGTEAFF.